This paragraph covers one TCR beta chain sequence. The antigen is undetermined. Donors sampled were nominally healthy, though unrecorded immune exposures were likely. The source of the sample is a study of cytomegalovirus exposure and HLA in healthy donors. The PCR made use of 60 Vbeta and 13 Jbeta primers. Sequencing used immunoSEQ multiplex PCR; TCRdb keeps in-frame clones, though not all of them. The sample contains over 100,000 clones, around nine tenths of which appear only once. General observations from the study: Other equally common chains were less clonally expanded than HLA-associated TCR beta chains, a later analysis showed.

This receptor was identified in a woman in her thirties in good health and CMV-seronegative. The sample was PBMCs.

The CDR3 region is CASSPINGANVLTF. The CDR3 nucleotides are TGTGCCAGCAGCCCTATTAATGGGGCCAACGTCCTGACTTTC. The chain combines TRBV7-8 with TRBJ2-6; no clear D gene. Germline CDR1 and CDR2: SGHVS and FQNEAQ. V was pared by 5 bases and J by 3 bases, with 8 bases between. The CDR3 contains 14 residues.